Listed below are T cell receptor beta chains from one sample, sequenced in a study of Graves' ophthalmopathy and Graves' hyperthyroidism. TCRdb redid the calling of the multiplex PCR reads with MiXCR, one entry per CDR3 protein. Found here are 620,000 or so distinct CDR3 sequences, around a fifth of them singletons; the top ten hold around 6.9%. Sequences were obtained from peripheral blood. Every receptor here comes from a woman under 30 with stable Graves' hyperthyroidism. Some clones in this sample may be carry-over from other donors' samples. Both conserved end residues are part of each CDR3. D genes are given only for firm matches. Rows may omit the clone size; those that give it use once, few, many or a size class.

d_call: .
j_call: TRBJ1-6
v_call: TRBV6-1
cdr3_length: 13
clone_size: many
cdr3_aa: CASSDTGYSPLHF
cdr3_nt: TGTGCCAGCAGTGATACAGGTTATTCACCCCTCCACTTT

d_call: TRBD1
j_call: TRBJ1-2
v_call: TRBV12-3/TRBV12-4
cdr3_length: 12
clone_size: many
cdr3_aa: CASSDRDFGYTF
cdr3_nt: TGTGCCAGCAGTGACAGGGATTTTGGCTACACCTTC

d_call: .
j_call: TRBJ1-5
v_call: TRBV30
cdr3_length: 13
clone_size: many
cdr3_aa: CAWSGEGGQPQHF
cdr3_nt: TGTGCCTGGAGCGGAGAAGGAGGTCAGCCCCAGCATTTT

d_call: TRBD1
j_call: TRBJ1-5
v_call: TRBV7-2
cdr3_length: 15
clone_size: few
cdr3_aa: CASSPTDRVGQPQHF
cdr3_nt: TGTGCCAGCAGCCCCACCGACAGGGTCGGGCAGCCCCAGCATTTT

d_call: TRBD1
j_call: TRBJ1-2
v_call: TRBV7-3
cdr3_length: 15
clone_size: few
cdr3_aa: CASIRDRADNYGYTF
cdr3_nt: TGTGCTTCGATTAGGGACAGGGCTGATAACTATGGCTACACCTTC

d_call: .
j_call: TRBJ2-6
v_call: TRBV28
cdr3_length: 18
clone_size: .
cdr3_aa: CASRFTAGRISGANVLTF
cdr3_nt: TGTGCCAGTCGATTTACTGCGGGCAGGATCTCTGGGGCCAACGTCCTGACTTTC

d_call: .
j_call: TRBJ1-2
v_call: TRBV6-5
cdr3_length: 14
clone_size: many
cdr3_aa: CASRSDAFNYGYTF
cdr3_nt: TGTGCCAGCAGAAGTGACGCTTTTAACTATGGCTACACCTTC

d_call: TRBD1
j_call: TRBJ2-2
v_call: TRBV5-1
cdr3_length: 14
clone_size: .
cdr3_aa: CASSPGQLTRELFF
cdr3_nt: TGCGCCAGCAGCCCGGGACAGTTGACCCGGGAGCTGTTTTTT

d_call: .
j_call: TRBJ1-3
v_call: TRBV30
cdr3_length: 11
clone_size: many
cdr3_aa: CAWSVRHSSYF
cdr3_nt: TGTGCCTGGAGTGTACGCCACAGCTCATATTTT

d_call: TRBD1
j_call: TRBJ1-5
v_call: TRBV10-2
cdr3_length: 14
clone_size: .
cdr3_aa: CASYGQGGIWPQHF
cdr3_nt: TGCGCCAGTTATGGACAGGGTGGGATATGGCCCCAGCATTTT

d_call: TRBD1
j_call: TRBJ1-1
v_call: TRBV6-5
cdr3_length: 16
clone_size: .
cdr3_aa: CASSYAWTGGNTEAFF
cdr3_nt: TGTGCCAGCAGTTACGCTTGGACAGGGGGAAACACTGAAGCTTTCTTT

d_call: .
j_call: TRBJ1-2
v_call: TRBV4-1
cdr3_length: 14
clone_size: few
cdr3_aa: CASSPNRANYGYTF
cdr3_nt: TGCGCCAGCAGCCCGAATCGGGCTAACTATGGCTACACCTTC

d_call: .
j_call: TRBJ1-5
v_call: TRBV30
cdr3_length: 13
clone_size: .
cdr3_aa: CAWSVADNQPQHF
cdr3_nt: TGTGCCTGGAGTGTGGCAGACAATCAGCCCCAGCATTTT

d_call: TRBD1
j_call: TRBJ1-2
v_call: TRBV19
cdr3_length: 14
clone_size: many
cdr3_aa: CASRRDSANYGYTF
cdr3_nt: TGTGCCAGTAGAAGGGACAGTGCTAACTATGGCTACACCTTC

d_call: TRBD1
j_call: TRBJ2-7
v_call: TRBV2
cdr3_length: 13
clone_size: .
cdr3_aa: CASTNRGLYEQYF
cdr3_nt: TGTGCCTCCACGAACAGGGGTCTCTACGAGCAGTACTTC